This T cell receptor beta chain was documented in a study of cytotoxic CD8 clonotypes in ibrutinib-treated CLL. As for the study in general: The average sample held around 280,000 productive templates and about 99,000 productive rearrangements. Study-level findings and limits: Pretreatment clonality was elevated relative to age-matched healthy donors and paralleled circulating CD8+ T-cell counts.

The V end was cut by 7 bases, the J end by 8 bases, with 17 bases between. There are 13 residues in the CDR3. Per the germline V gene, CDR1 is LNHDA and CDR2 is SQIVND (reference sequence). This clone occurred a few times. Antigen unknown. The protocol was immunoSEQ multiplex PCR, while the TCRdb copy is restricted to in-frame clones and leaves out a portion. The repertoire consists of around 70,000 clones, with 90% occurring once and the leading ten covering around 3.3%. The chain has TRBV19 and TRBJ1-2; D possibly corresponds to TRBD1 (6 bases). The TCR comes from a human donor with chronic lymphocytic leukemia. Sample: PBMCs, taken after 12 months of ibrutinib treatment. CDR3 in DNA: TGTGCCAGTAACCCAGGGGTTTTGAGCGGCTACACCTTC. It translates to CASNPGVLSGYTF. Filled out from reference TRBV19 and TRBJ1-2, the complete variable domain reads DGGITQSPKYLFRKEGQNVTLSCEQNLNHDAMYWYRQDPGQGLRLIYYSQIVNDFQKGDIAEGYSVSREKKESFPLTVTSAQKNPTAFYLCASNPGVLSGYTFGSGTRLTVV.